The 8 T cell receptor beta chains below all came from one sample that was sequenced in a study of CD8+CD57+ T cells in acquired aplastic anemia (dated by TCRdb to between 2017 and 2018). Expansion of CD8+CD57+ cells had been shown by flow cytometry in the patients chosen for sequencing. Sequencer: Illumina HiSeq 2000. Profiling of TCR beta VDJ combinations and CDR3 sequences used genomic DNA as the template. TCRdb cleaned the public reads at Q25 with fastp, built clones with MiXCR and kept in-frame beta chains. When rows share a CDR3 protein, they turn into one entry using the most common DNA and genes. This sample has approximately 100,000 distinct CDR3 sequences in its table, and 55% to 75% of those were observed once. The ten most abundant clones make up about 60% of the sample. Sequences were obtained from sorted CD4+, CD8+, or CD8+CD57+ T cells (not recorded which) from PBMCs. These receptors all stem from a human donor with aplastic anemia.

The rearrangement joins TRBV24-1 to TRBJ1-5; TRBD1 aligns across 8 bases. Germline trimming cut 4 bases from V and 5 bases from J; bases unmatched to any gene: 3. This CDR3 has 14 residues. Germline CDR1 and CDR2: KGHDR and SFDVKD. The CDR3 nucleotides are TGTGCCACCAGTGACCCGGGACAGGATCAGCCCCAGCATTTT. Protein sequence: CATSDPGQDQPQHF.

The rearrangement uses TRBV20-1 and TRBJ1-6; weak D call: TRBD1 (5 bases). The CDR3 runs 14 residues. Per the germline V gene, CDR1 is DFQATT and CDR2 is SNEGSKA (reference sequence). Trimming shortened V by 6 bases and J by 10 bases, and 19 bases separated the two germline ends. CDR3 in amino acids: CSAPAGQGGSPLHF. The CDR3 DNA reads as TGCAGTGCCCCGGCAGGCCAGGGAGGGTCACCCCTCCACTTT.

The chain employs TRBV7-9 and TRBJ2-7; D unclear. Deletions cut 5 bases from V and 3 bases from J, with 11 bases between. Germline assignment: CDR1 SEHNR and CDR2 FQNEAQ (reference sequence). The CDR3 is made up of 13 amino acids. The CDR3 sequence is CASSPRVSYEQYF. CDR3 in DNA: TGTGCCAGCAGCCCCCGGGTCAGCTACGAGCAGTACTTC.

V is TRBV29-1 and J is TRBJ2-7; 9 nucleotides agree with TRBD2. V lost 4 bases, J lost 6 bases, and 10 bases stayed unmatched. CDR1 is SQVTM and CDR2 is ANQGSEA in the germline V gene. The CDR3 extends over 14 amino acids. CDR3 loop: CSVGSSGELSEQYF. The CDR3 nucleotides are TGCAGCGTTGGGTCTAGCGGGGAGTTGAGCGAGCAGTACTTC.

J is TRBJ2-7 and V is TRBV2; D is perhaps TRBD2 (6 bases). This CDR3 spans 14 amino acids. The germline V gene encodes CDR1 SNHLY and CDR2 FYNNEI. The germline V and J ends were trimmed by 6 bases and 3 bases, with 15 bases remaining between them. CDR3 in DNA: TGTGCCAGCAGGAAGGAGGGACTTCTCTACGAGCAGTACTTC. It specifies CASRKEGLLYEQYF.

There are many counts of this clonotype. This chain connects TRBV5-1 to TRBJ1-2, with D possibly being TRBD1 (6 bases). The CDR3 sequence is 15 residues long. V lost 4 bases and J lost 6, with 19 bases in between. Germline V gene sequence: CDR1 SGHRS, CDR2 YFSETQ. In nucleotides, the CDR3 is TGCGCCAGCAGCGCGGCCGAAACAGGGTTAGATGGCTACACCTTC. Its protein is CASSAAETGLDGYTF.

V and J are TRBV12-3 or TRBV12-4 and TRBJ2-7, with a possible D match to TRBD2 (6 bases). V was shortened by 5 bases and J by 9 bases, with 14 bases between the two germline ends. The CDR3 has 12 amino acids. This CDR3 is CASSQTRRGQYF. DNA for the CDR3: TGTGCCAGCAGTCAAACTAGGAGGGGGCAGTACTTC.

This clonotype was found many times. The rearrangement joins TRBV4-1 to TRBJ2-7, with 10 nucleotides matching TRBD1. The length of the CDR3 is 14 residues. The ends lost 5 bases at V and 2 bases at J; junction bases unmatched: 3. The germline gives CDR1 MGHRA, CDR2 YSYEKL. CDR3 nucleotides: TGCGCCAGCAGCTCCGGGACAGGGGCCTACGAGCAGTACTTC. Translating gives CASSSGTGAYEQYF.